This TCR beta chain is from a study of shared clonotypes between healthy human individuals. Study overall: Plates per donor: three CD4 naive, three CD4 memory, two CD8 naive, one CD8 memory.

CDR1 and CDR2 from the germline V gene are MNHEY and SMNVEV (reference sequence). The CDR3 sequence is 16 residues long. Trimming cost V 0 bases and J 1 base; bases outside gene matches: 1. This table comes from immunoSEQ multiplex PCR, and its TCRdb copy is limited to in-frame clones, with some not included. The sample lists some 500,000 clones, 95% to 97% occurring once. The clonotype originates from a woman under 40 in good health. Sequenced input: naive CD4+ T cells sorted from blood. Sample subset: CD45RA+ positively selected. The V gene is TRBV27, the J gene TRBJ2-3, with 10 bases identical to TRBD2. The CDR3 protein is CASSLSGTSGTDTQYF. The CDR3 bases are TGTGCCAGCAGTTTATCAGGGACTAGCGGCACAGATACGCAGTATTTT.